This is a list of T cell receptor beta chains from one sample in a study of blood T cell repertoires in COVID-19. Assay used: immunoSEQ multiplex PCR; TCRdb lists only in-frame clones, some missing. This sample has some 50,000 clones, with roughly nine tenths found just once. Specimen: peripheral blood. These receptor sequences come from a woman in her seventies with active COVID-19. The CDR3 runs from the conserved cysteine through the conserved F or W. The order of the fields is D gene, clone size, V gene, J gene, CDR3 DNA, CDR3 protein. The D gene is left open where the match is weak. For some rows the clone size is stated as once, few or many, or as a class when expanded; others skip it.

>.|few|TRBV4-2|TRBJ2-2
TGTGCCAGCAGCCAAGATCTCCCGCTAGGGAACACCGGGGAGCTGTTTTTT
CASSQDLPLGNTGELFF
>.|once|TRBV12-3/TRBV12-4|TRBJ2-7
TGTGCCAGCAGTTTCTCGGTTCGCTACGAGCAGTACTTC
CASSFSVRYEQYF
>.|.|TRBV24-1|TRBJ2-2
TGTGCCACCCGTCCCGGTAACACCGGGGAGCTGTTTTTT
CATRPGNTGELFF
>.|.|TRBV6-6|TRBJ2-3
TGTGCCAGCAGTTACTCGATACAGAACACAGATACGCAGTATTTT
CASSYSIQNTDTQYF
>TRBD1|.|TRBV7-3|TRBJ2-5
TGTGCCAGCAGCTTAAAGGGCCGAGCAGGGGGCATGGTTGAGACCCAGTACTTC
CASSLKGRAGGMVETQYF
>.|.|TRBV18|TRBJ1-5
TGTGCCAGCTCACCTGGAACGGAGCAGCCCCAGCATTTT
CASSPGTEQPQHF
>TRBD2|once|TRBV5-1|TRBJ2-1
TGCGCCAGCAGCTTGGCGGTGGGACTAGCGGGAGGGGAAGAGCAGTTCTTC
CASSLAVGLAGGEEQFF
>.|.|TRBV28|TRBJ2-7
TGTGCCAGCAGTTTATTATACAGATCCTACGAGCAGTACTTC
CASSLLYRSYEQYF
>TRBD2|.|TRBV9|TRBJ2-7
TGTGCCAGCAGTAGACTAGCGGGAGGGCTACACCCTAGCTCCTACGAGCAGTACTTC
CASSRLAGGLHPSSYEQYF
>TRBD1|.|TRBV5-1|TRBJ2-1
TGCGCCAGCAGCTCCGGGACAGCGAACAATGAGCAGTTCTTC
CASSSGTANNEQFF
>.|once|TRBV11-3|TRBJ2-1
TGTGCCAGCAGCTTATTTAGCGCCGCCGCCACGCAGTTCTTC
CASSLFSAAATQFF
>TRBD1|.|TRBV29-1|TRBJ2-2
TGCAGCGTGGGACAGGCGGCGCGCACCGGGGAGCTGTTTTTT
CSVGQAARTGELFF
>.|.|TRBV28|TRBJ1-5
TGTGCCAGCAGTTTAATGGCCTTCAGCAATCAGCCCCAGCATTTT
CASSLMAFSNQPQHF
>TRBD2|.|TRBV5-1|TRBJ2-1
TGCGCCAGCAGCTTGGACTCGGGAGGGTTTGGTGAGCAGTTCTTC
CASSLDSGGFGEQFF
>.|.|TRBV28|TRBJ2-2
TGTGCCAGCAGTTTTGAGGGGGTTTTCACCGGGGAGCTGTTTTTT
CASSFEGVFTGELFF
>TRBD1|.|TRBV19|TRBJ1-6
TGTGCCAGTAGGGAAGGGGGCTTTTCACCCCTCCACTTT
CASREGGFSPLHF
>TRBD2|.|TRBV5-1|TRBJ2-5
TGCGCCAGCAGCTTAACGGGGGGCCAAGAGACCCAGTACTTC
CASSLTGGQETQYF
>.|.|TRBV27|TRBJ2-7
TGTGCCAGCAGCCCCAGCTCCTACGAGCAGTACTTC
CASSPSSYEQYF
>.|.|TRBV7-2|TRBJ1-5
TGTGCCAGCAGCTTATTCCCGAGACAGCCCCAGCATTTT
CASSLFPRQPQHF
>TRBD1|.|TRBV25-1|TRBJ2-3
TGTGCCAGCAGCGAGACAGGGCTCCGGACAGATACGCAGTATTTT
CASSETGLRTDTQYF
>TRBD2|.|TRBV7-3|TRBJ2-5
TGTGCCAGCAGCTTAACTAGCGGGAGCTGGGAGACCCAGTACTTC
CASSLTSGSWETQYF
>.|.|TRBV19|TRBJ1-4
TGTGCCAGTAGTATAGATGGGGAATCGGGGAAACTGTTTTTT
CASSIDGESGKLFF
>TRBD2|.|TRBV28|TRBJ2-1
TGTGCCAGCAGTTCCTCCCCGGGACTAGCGGGAGGGCCCTACTACAATGAGCAGTTCTTC
CASSSSPGLAGGPYYNEQFF
>TRBD1|.|TRBV6-5|TRBJ1-1
TGTGCCAGCAGTTCCCTAGACAGGGGGACTGAAGCTTTCTTT
CASSSLDRGTEAFF
>.|.|TRBV5-1|TRBJ1-3
TGCGCCAGCAGCTTGGTCGGGGGAGGGGATGGAAACACCATATATTTT
CASSLVGGGDGNTIYF
>.|.|TRBV28|TRBJ2-2
TGTGCCAGCAGTCTCAGGGTGGCCGGGGAGCTGTTTTTT
CASSLRVAGELFF
>TRBD2|few|TRBV5-4|TRBJ2-1
TGTGCCAGCAGCCGACCTACCGGGACTAGGGGCAATGAGCAGTTCTTC
CASSRPTGTRGNEQFF
>.|.|TRBV30|TRBJ2-3
TGTGCCTGGAGTGGGCGGGTGGGCCCGTACACAGATACGCAGTATTTT
CAWSGRVGPYTDTQYF
>.|.|TRBV6-6|TRBJ1-1
TGTGCCAGCAGTTACTCGGGCAGGGTTGGCACTGAAGCTTTCTTT
CASSYSGRVGTEAFF